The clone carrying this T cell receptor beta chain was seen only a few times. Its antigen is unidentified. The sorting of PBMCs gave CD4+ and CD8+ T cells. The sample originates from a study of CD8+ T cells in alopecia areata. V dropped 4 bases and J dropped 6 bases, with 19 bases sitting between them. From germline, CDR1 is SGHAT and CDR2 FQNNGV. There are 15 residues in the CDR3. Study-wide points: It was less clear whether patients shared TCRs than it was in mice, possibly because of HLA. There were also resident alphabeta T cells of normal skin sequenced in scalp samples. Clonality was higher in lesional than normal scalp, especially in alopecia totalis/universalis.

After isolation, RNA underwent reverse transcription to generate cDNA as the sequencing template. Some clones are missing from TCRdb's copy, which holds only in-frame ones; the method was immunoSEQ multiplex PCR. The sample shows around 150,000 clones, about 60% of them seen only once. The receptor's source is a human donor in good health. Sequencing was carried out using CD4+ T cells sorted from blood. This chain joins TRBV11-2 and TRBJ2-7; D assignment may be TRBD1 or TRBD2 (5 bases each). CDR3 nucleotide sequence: TGTGCCAGCAGCTCCCAGGGCAGAGGGTCTCGCGAGCAGTACTTC. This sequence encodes CASSSQGRGSREQYF.